A single sample gave rise to the 4 T cell receptor beta chains below, sequenced in a study of blood T cells in healthy people across ages. It was with a sample-barcoded 5' primer and a J-beta primer mix that a second PCR of roughly 7 to 12 cycles was run. Each CDR3 protein is one row after TCRdb ran MiXCR on the 5' RACE reads. Here the sample spans 650,000 to 900,000 distinct CDR3 sequences, about 62% being singletons. Material for sequencing was blood. These receptors all stem from a man aged 25-45 years in good health.

In regard to this clonotype: This could be a read error, since a much larger clone is one nucleotide away. The chain links TRBV7-2 to TRBJ2-7; the match to TRBD2 covers 11 bases. CDR3 length equals 16 residues. J gave up 7 bases and V 3 bases, and 11 bases lay outside the gene matches. Looked up from germline, CDR1 is SGHTA and CDR2 is FQGNSA. The CDR3 protein is CASSLTSGNAYNEQYF. The CDR3 nucleotides read TGTGCCAGCAGCTTGACTAGCGGGAATGCCTACAATGAGCAGTACTTC.

V gene TRBV6-6 combines with J gene TRBJ2-4; D gene ambiguous. The end of the DNA is better explained by TRBJ2-7, so the J call may be wrong. The CDR3 covers 15 residues. Germline CDR1 MNHNY, CDR2 SVGAGI (reference sequence). The CDR3 loop reads CASSENSSGSYEQYF. CDR3 DNA: TGTGCCAGCAGTGAGAACTCCTCGGGTTCCTACGAGCAGTACTTC.

J is TRBJ2-5 and V is TRBV5-1; a possible D gene is TRBD1 (5 bases). CDR1 and CDR2 (germline): SGHRS, YFSETQ. V was clipped by 2 bases and J by 0 bases, with 11 bases between them. There are 15 residues in the CDR3. CDR3 in DNA: TGCGCCAGCAGCTTTGGGCAGGGTCACCAAGAGACCCAGTACTTC. Translation gives CASSFGQGHQETQYF.

The CDR3 DNA reads as TGTGCCAGCAGTGGGACAGGTGGAGTTGAGCAGTTCTTC. It specifies CASSGTGGVEQFF. V and J are TRBV25-1 and TRBJ2-1, with TRBD1 matching 7 bases. V lost 4 bases, J lost 9 bases, and 6 bases stayed unmatched. The germline gives CDR1 MGHDK, CDR2 SYGVNS. The CDR3 totals 13 residues.